This T cell receptor (beta chain) was recovered during a study of cytomegalovirus exposure and HLA in healthy donors. PCR primers comprised 60 Vbeta and 13 Jbeta primers. Profiled with immunoSEQ multiplex PCR; TCRdb holds only in-frame clones, not every one. This table has some 180,000 clones, around four fifths appearing once. The source is a man aged 40-50 years in good health and CMV-seropositive. The specimen sequenced was PBMCs.

The CDR3 protein is CASRTVQGAKEKLFF. The CDR3 nucleotides read TGTGCCAGCAGGACTGTACAGGGGGCGAAGGAAAAACTGTTTTTT. V and J are TRBV2 and TRBJ1-4, with TRBD1 identical over 9 bases. The CDR3 is made up of 15 amino acids. The germline CDR1 and CDR2 sequences are SNHLY and FYNNEI. V trimming: 6 bases; J trimming: 8 bases; junction bases outside the gene matches: 10.